The sequence of this T cell receptor (beta chain) was determined in a study of metastatic and nonmetastatic thyroid tumors. TCRdb re-called clones from the PCR reads using MiXCR. This sample carries tens of thousands of clones, about 25% of them seen once, and the ten largest clones take roughly 9.1%. V was cut by 6 bases and J by 2 bases, with 16 bases left in between. Germline V gene data show CDR1 as SNHLY and CDR2 as FYNNEI. The CDR3 has 15 residues. In its sample, this clone was seen many times. No treatment of any kind had been given to any patient before thyroid surgery. The sample consisted of blood. The V and J genes are TRBV2 and TRBJ1-2, with D perhaps TRBD1 (5 bases). The origin of this receptor is a female donor with papillary thyroid cancer or a benign thyroid nodule (not recorded which). Some clones in this sample may be carry-over from other donors' samples. CDR3 protein: CASRSGGGANYGYTF. The DNA for the CDR3 is TGTGCCAGCAGATCCGGGGGTGGGGCCAACTATGGCTACACCTTC.